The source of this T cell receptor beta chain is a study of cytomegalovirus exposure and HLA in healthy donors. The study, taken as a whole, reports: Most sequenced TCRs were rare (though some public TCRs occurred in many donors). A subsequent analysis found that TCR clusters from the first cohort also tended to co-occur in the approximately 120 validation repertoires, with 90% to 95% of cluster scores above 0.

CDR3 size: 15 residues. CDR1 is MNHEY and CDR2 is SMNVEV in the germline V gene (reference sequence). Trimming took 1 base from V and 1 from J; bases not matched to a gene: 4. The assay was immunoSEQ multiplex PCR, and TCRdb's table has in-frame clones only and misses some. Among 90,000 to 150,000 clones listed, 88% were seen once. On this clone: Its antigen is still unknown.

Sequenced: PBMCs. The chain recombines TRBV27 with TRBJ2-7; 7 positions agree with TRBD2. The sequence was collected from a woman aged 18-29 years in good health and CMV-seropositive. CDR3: CASSLWGGSSYEQYF. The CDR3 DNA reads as TGTGCCAGCAGTTTATGGGGGGGGTCATCCTACGAGCAGTACTTC.